Shown below are 21 T cell receptor beta chains from a single sample sequenced in a study of CD8 T cells in ankylosing spondylitis. Study results and caveats: Seemingly distinctive of ankylosing spondylitis blood was a TCR beta motif formed by eight highly homologous variants.

These TCRs' antigens remain unknown. One entry per CDR3 protein, called by TCRdb with MiXCR from the 5' RACE reads. The sample includes 700,000 to 850,000 distinct CDR3 sequences, approximately 12% of them seen just once. The sequencing sample was made of blood, either unsorted or a sorted T cell fraction (not recorded which). These receptors all come from a male donor with ankylosing spondylitis.

The rearrangement uses TRBV11-2 and TRBJ2-1; 9 nucleotides match TRBD1. The V segment lost 3 bases and the J segment 4 bases; nucleotides outside the gene matches: 4. From germline, CDR1 is SGHAT and CDR2 FQNNGV. The CDR3 is 15 amino acids. CDR3 bases: TGTGCCAGCAGCTTCGGGACAGGGCCTTACAATGAGCAGTTCTTC. This sequence encodes CASSFGTGPYNEQFF.

The chain carries TRBV11-3 and TRBJ2-7; D might be TRBD1 (5 bases). The length of the CDR3 is 12 residues. Germline CDR1 is SGHNT and CDR2 is YENEEA. The germline V and J ends were trimmed by 5 bases and 5 bases, with 10 bases remaining between them. The CDR3 DNA follows: TGTGCCAGCAGCCGAGAACAGGACGAGCAGTACTTC. Its translation is CASSREQDEQYF.

This clonotype was detected a few times. The genes are TRBV20-1 and TRBJ2-7; the D gene is possibly TRBD1 (6 bases). V was cut by 3 bases and J by 7 bases, with 19 bases left in between. This CDR3 region has 14 residues. The germline V gene encodes CDR1 DFQATT and CDR2 SNEGSKA (reference sequence). The CDR3 here is CSASSQTGLKEQYF. The CDR3 DNA reads as TGCAGTGCTAGTAGCCAGACAGGTCTAAAGGAGCAGTACTTC.

This clonotype was counted between two and nine times. The V call is TRBV15, the J call TRBJ1-4; 7 bases are a match to TRBD1. This CDR3 is built from 15 residues. Germline V gene lookup returns CDR1 LNHNV and CDR2 YYDKDF (reference sequence). With V trimmed by 0 bases and J by 9 bases, 7 bases remained unmatched. CDR3: CATSRERGHYQKLFF. The CDR3 DNA sequence: TGTGCCACCAGCAGAGAAAGGGGGCACTATCAAAAACTGTTTTTT.

V and J are TRBV6-2 or TRBV6-3 and TRBJ2-5, with D perhaps assigned TRBD1 or TRBD2 (5 bases each). V shed 5 bases and J shed 2 bases, with 15 bases lying between them. The CDR3 is made up of 15 amino acids. Germline lookup yields CDR1 MNHEY and CDR2 SVGEGT. For the CDR3, the DNA is TGTGCCAGCAGTGACCACCCGGGGCGGCAAGAGACCCAGTACTTC. As protein: CASSDHPGRQETQYF.

This chain joins TRBV18 and TRBJ2-3; TRBD1 might be the D (5 bases). The CDR3 consists of 16 residues. Germline assignment: CDR1 KGHSH and CDR2 LQKENI. Trimming removed 5 bases at V and 5 bases at J, with 20 bases between. CDR3 coding DNA: TGTGCCAGCTCAGCACTCGGTTTGGATCAGGGAGATACGCAGTATTTT. Its translation is CASSALGLDQGDTQYF.

The chain has TRBV2 and TRBJ2-1; the D is unclear. The germline V gene encodes CDR1 SNHLY and CDR2 FYNNEI. V gave up 5 bases and J gave up 4 bases, with 6 bases separating them. This CDR3 comprises 12 residues. CDR3 residues: CASSKSYNEQFF. CDR3 nucleotides: TGTGCCAGCAGTAAGAGTTACAATGAGCAGTTCTTC.

The chain is built from TRBV4-3 and TRBJ2-5, with 11 bases matching TRBD1. Germline lookup yields CDR1 LGHNA and CDR2 YSLEER. The J segment lost 5 bases and the V segment lost 0 bases, leaving 5 bases of the junction unmatched. The CDR3 covers 16 residues. CDR3: CASSQEGTGGRETQYF. CDR3 DNA: TGCGCCAGCAGCCAAGAGGGGACAGGGGGAAGGGAGACCCAGTACTTC.

The rearrangement links TRBV4-3 to TRBJ2-7; 7 positions agree with TRBD2. Germline V lookup: CDR1 LGHNA, CDR2 YSLEER. Trimming removed 0 bases from V and 3 bases from J; junction bases left unmatched: 8. The CDR3 has 16 residues. CDR3 sequence: CASSQDGREGGYEQYF. CDR3 nucleotides: TGCGCCAGCAGCCAAGATGGGAGGGAGGGCGGCTACGAGCAGTACTTC.

The chain employs TRBV5-1 and TRBJ2-3; 8 bases align to TRBD2. Germline V gives CDR1 SGHRS, CDR2 YFSETQ. V shed 7 bases, J shed 3 bases, and the junction held 7 bases outside the gene matches. This CDR3 contains 14 residues. The CDR3 region is CASQSAGATDTQYF. The CDR3 DNA follows: TGCGCCAGCCAGTCAGCGGGGGCTACAGATACGCAGTATTTT.

The chain carries TRBV5-6 and TRBJ2-3; D is uncertain. The CDR3 is 15 amino acids. The germline V and J ends were trimmed by 2 bases and 2 bases, with 12 bases remaining between them. The germline V gene has CDR1 SGHDT and CDR2 YYEEEE. The CDR3 spells CASSFGATHTDTQYF. DNA for the CDR3: TGTGCCAGCAGCTTCGGCGCCACCCACACAGATACGCAGTATTTT.

This clonotype was observed at least ten times. The V and J genes are TRBV4-3 and TRBJ2-3; D call uncertain. The CDR3 covers 14 residues. Trimming took 0 bases from V and 0 from J, leaving 4 bases between them. In germline, CDR1 is LGHNA, CDR2 YSLEER. The CDR3: CASSQDISTDTQYF. CDR3 bases: TGCGCCAGCAGCCAAGACATCAGCACAGATACGCAGTATTTT.

This clonotype showed up just a few times. The J gene is TRBJ2-3, the V gene TRBV11-3, with D maybe TRBD2 (5 bases). Germline values: CDR1 SGHNT, CDR2 YENEEA. V was cut by 5 bases and J by 10 bases, with 16 bases left in between. This CDR3 comprises 13 residues. CDR3 protein: CASSSDGEMAQYF. CDR3 bases: TGTGCCAGCAGCAGCGACGGGGAGATGGCGCAGTATTTT.

A remark on this clonotype: A junction end diverges from the germline sequence, so it may reflect a read error. This chain uses TRBV20-1 with TRBJ2-7; 8 bases line up with TRBD1. The CDR3 is 13 residues long. Germline V gives CDR1 DFQATT, CDR2 SNEGSKA (reference sequence). As DNA, the CDR3 is TGCAGTGCTAGCGAAACTCTCCAAGGACAGGGAAACTTC. Amino acids: CSASETLQGQGNF.

V usage is TRBV10-3 and J usage is TRBJ2-3, with 9 bases fitting TRBD2. Germline V CDR1 and CDR2: ENHRY, SYGVKD. V dropped 4 bases and J dropped 4; count of bases not matched to a gene: 3. CDR3 length: 14 residues. The CDR3 loop reads CAISASGEPDTQYF. The CDR3, as DNA: TGTGCCATCAGTGCTAGCGGGGAGCCAGATACGCAGTATTTT.

This clonotype was counted between two and nine times. The chain links TRBV11-2 to TRBJ2-7, with D possibly matching TRBD1 (7 bases). Trimming removed 5 bases at V and 4 bases at J, with 12 bases between. This CDR3 has 13 amino acids. CDR1 SGHAT and CDR2 FQNNGV come from the germline V gene. CDR3 residues: CASSAGQNYEQYF. The CDR3 bases are TGTGCCAGCAGCGCGGGACAGAATTACGAGCAGTACTTC.

This clonotype occurred many times. V gene TRBV7-2 combines with J gene TRBJ1-1; 7 bases agree with TRBD1. The V segment lost 3 bases and the J segment 3 bases; nucleotides outside the gene matches: 4. The CDR3 length is 14 residues. CDR1 and CDR2 (germline): SGHTA, FQGNSA. CDR3 nucleotides: TGTGCCAGCAGCTTTCGACAGGGTGACACTGAAGCTTTCTTT. As protein: CASSFRQGDTEAFF.

The V gene is TRBV20-1, the J gene TRBJ2-3; D remains ambiguous. The CDR3 consists of 12 residues. CDR1 is DFQATT and CDR2 is SNEGSKA in the germline V gene (reference sequence). Trimming removed 3 bases at V and 4 bases at J, with 8 bases between. This CDR3 is CSASLLSDTQYF. DNA of the CDR3: TGCAGTGCTAGTTTGCTTTCAGATACGCAGTATTTT.

The chain employs TRBV7-2 and TRBJ2-7, with TRBD2 matching 7 bases. This CDR3 is 15 amino acids long. With V trimmed by 4 bases and J by 3 bases, 9 bases remained unmatched. The germline V gene encodes CDR1 SGHTA and CDR2 FQGNSA. CDR3 nucleotides: TGTGCCAGCAGCTCGTCGAGCGGGAACCTCTACGAGCAGTACTTC. Translating it yields CASSSSSGNLYEQYF. The variable domain in full, completed from reference TRBV7-2 and TRBJ2-7, reads GAGVSQSPSNKVTEKGKDVELRCDPISGHTALYWYRQSLGQGLEFLIYFQGNSAPDKSGLPSDRFSAERTGGSVSTLTIQRTQQEDSAVYLCASSSSSGNLYEQYFGPGTRLTVT.

Here the CDR3 reads CASSLALGSNEQFF. The CDR3 DNA follows: TGTGCCAGCAGCTTAGCCCTAGGATCCAATGAGCAGTTCTTC. V and J are TRBV7-9 and TRBJ2-1; D call uncertain. From germline, CDR1 is SEHNR and CDR2 FQNEAQ (reference sequence). The CDR3 sequence is 14 residues long. V was pared by 0 bases and J by 6 bases, with 9 bases between.

This clonotype was detected many times. For the CDR3, the DNA is TGTGCCAGCAGCCCATTGACGGGAGCCACCGGGGAGACCCAGTACTTC. Translation gives CASSPLTGATGETQYF. The chain links TRBV7-9 to TRBJ2-5, with a possible D match to TRBD2 (6 bases). Trimming removed 5 bases at V and 5 bases at J, with 21 bases between. Per germline, CDR1 SEHNR and CDR2 FQNEAQ (reference sequence). The CDR3 contains 16 residues. Full variable domain (remainder filled in from reference TRBV7-9 and TRBJ2-5): DTGVSQNPRHKITKRGQNVTFRCDPISEHNRLYWYRQTLGQGPEFLTYFQNEAQLEKSRLLSDRFSAERPKGSFSTLEIQRTEQGDSAMYLCASSPLTGATGETQYFGPGTRLLVL.